What follows is one TCR beta chain and its context. This clone was counted once. Its specific antigen is unknown. It has no much larger one-base neighbor in the sample; base qualities were not kept. This sample was taken from a study of T cell changes during pregnancy in multiple sclerosis (dated by TCRdb to between 2018 and 2021). A note on the overall study: Changes in the T cell repertoire over the course of pregnancy were examined in this study in women with multiple sclerosis.

Measured from the cysteine to the phenylalanine, the CDR3 is 14 residues long. Here the CDR3 DNA is all that survives: 42 bases in frame from base 1. V is shortened by 1 base, J by 8 bases, and the region joining them spans 14 bases. CDR1 and CDR2, looked up from the germline V gene (reference sequence), are SEHNR and FQNEAQ. To prepare the library, the immunoSEQ multiplex PCR assay was applied. Imported from immuneACCESS, the table was reduced by TCRdb to in-frame sequences with V and J called. These copies leave out some clones; in studies compared against another copy, an unresolved V gene accounts for under half, and the cause of the remainder is not known. The sample data list 100,000 to 130,000 clones, and 85% to 95% of these were observed just once. Clones ranked in the top ten supply more than 0.65% of the sample.

This sample comprised peripheral blood, obtained in the third trimester of pregnancy. The chain is made from TRBV7-9 and TRBJ1-2; TRBD1 is a weak D gene call, 6 bases matching. The sequence was obtained from a female donor in good health, enrolled as a control in a pregnancy study. Here is the DNA: TGTGCCAGCAGCTTAGTAGGGGAAACAGGGGGCTACACCTTC. It codes for CASSLVGETGGYTF.